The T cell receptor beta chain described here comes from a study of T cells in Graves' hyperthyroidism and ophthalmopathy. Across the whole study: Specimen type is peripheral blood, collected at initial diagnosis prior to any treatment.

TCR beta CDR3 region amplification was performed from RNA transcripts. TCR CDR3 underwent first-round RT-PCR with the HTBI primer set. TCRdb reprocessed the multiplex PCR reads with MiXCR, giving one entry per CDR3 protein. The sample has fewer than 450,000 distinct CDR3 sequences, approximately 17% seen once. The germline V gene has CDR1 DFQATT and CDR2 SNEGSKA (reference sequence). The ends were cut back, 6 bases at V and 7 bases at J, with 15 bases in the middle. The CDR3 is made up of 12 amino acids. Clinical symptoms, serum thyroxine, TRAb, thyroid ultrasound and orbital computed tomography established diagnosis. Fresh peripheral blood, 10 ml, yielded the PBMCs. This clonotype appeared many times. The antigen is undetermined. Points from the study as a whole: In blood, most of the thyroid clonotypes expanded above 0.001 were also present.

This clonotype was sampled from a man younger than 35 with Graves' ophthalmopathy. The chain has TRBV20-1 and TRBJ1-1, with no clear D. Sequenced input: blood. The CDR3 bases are TGCAGTGCCTTCACCGGCAACCTTGAAGCTTTCTTT. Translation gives CSAFTGNLEAFF.